This T cell receptor beta chain is from a study of lung T cells in sarcoidosis with Löfgren's syndrome. Via MiXCR, TCRdb re-called the reads, giving one row per CDR3 protein. Of roughly 63,000 distinct CDR3 sequences in the sample, 20% to 25% were seen once. Per the germline V gene, CDR1 is SGHNT and CDR2 is YYREEE (reference sequence). Trimming took 0 bases from V and 1 from J, leaving 13 bases between them. CDR3 length: 16 residues. V gene TRBV5-4 combines with J gene TRBJ2-5; D perhaps matches TRBD2 (5 bases). This receptor was obtained from a human donor with sarcoidosis (Löfgren's syndrome or another form), or a control subject (not recorded which). The sequenced sample was CD4+ T cells from PBMCs. CDR3 sequence: CASSLVGGGGQETQYF. The CDR3, as DNA: TGTGCCAGCAGCTTGGTAGGCGGAGGAGGCCAAGAGACCCAGTACTTC.